Listed below are T cell receptor beta chains from one sample, sequenced in a study of early T cells in non-severe SARS-CoV-2 infection. TCRdb re-called the 5' RACE reads through MiXCR, storing one row per CDR3 protein. Of 20,000 to 30,000 distinct CDR3 sequences listed, less than 4.5% are singletons. The sequenced sample was whole blood. These receptors were collected from an adult who was a healthcare worker with PCR-confirmed SARS-CoV-2 infection or an uninfected control (not recorded which). CDR3s include the opening cysteine and the closing phenylalanine or tryptophan. The D gene is left open where the match is weak. Size is stated for part of the rows, as once, few or many counts, or as a class when the clone is expanded.

J,V,D,size,DNA,CDR3
TRBJ2-7,TRBV20-1,-,many,TGCAGTGGGTACGGGGGGGACAGCCACGAGCAGTACTTC,CSGYGGDSHEQYF
TRBJ1-1,TRBV3-1,-,many,TGTGCCAGCAGCCAAAATGCGGGGTTCAACACTGAAGCTTTCTTT,CASSQNAGFNTEAFF
TRBJ1-6,TRBV5-4,-,many,TGTGCCAGCAGAAGTCCGAATTCACCCCTCCATTTT,CASRSPNSPLHF
TRBJ2-2,TRBV28,-,many,TGTGCCAGCAACAGGGTCGCCGGGGAGCTGTTTTTT,CASNRVAGELFF
TRBJ1-1,TRBV18,-,many,TGTGCCAGCTCACCAAGGCAGGGGAACACTGAAGCTTTCTTT,CASSPRQGNTEAFF
TRBJ2-4,TRBV20-1,TRBD1,many,TGCAGTGCTACCAGGACAGGCGTCAAAAACATTCAGTACTTC,CSATRTGVKNIQYF
TRBJ2-1,TRBV12-3/TRBV12-4,-,many,TGTGCCAGCAGTTTAGACCTCTCCTACAATGAGCAGTTCTTC,CASSLDLSYNEQFF
TRBJ2-3,TRBV19,-,many,TGTGCCAGTAGTAACCGACCCCGCACAGATACGCAGTATTTT,CASSNRPRTDTQYF
TRBJ2-2,TRBV30,-,many,TGTGCCTGGAGTGTACGGGGGGCCACCGGGGAGCTGTTTTTT,CAWSVRGATGELFF
TRBJ2-1,TRBV20-1,-,many,TGCAGTGCTAGAGATGTAGAGGGGGGGAGCAATGAGCAGTTCTTC,CSARDVEGGSNEQFF
TRBJ1-2,TRBV4-3,-,many,TGCGCCAGCAGCCATACGACAGCGGACTATGGCTACACCTTC,CASSHTTADYGYTF
TRBJ2-5,TRBV7-2,-,many,TGTGCCAGCAGCGCAGACAGGAAAGAGACCCAGTACTTC,CASSADRKETQYF
TRBJ1-6,TRBV2,TRBD1,-,TGTGCCAGCACGGGACAGATTAATTCACCCCTCCACTTT,CASTGQINSPLHF
TRBJ1-5,TRBV25-1,-,many,TGTGCCAGCAGTGATTCCCAGGGGATTCCGCCCCAGCATTTT,CASSDSQGIPPQHF
TRBJ2-5,TRBV6-1,TRBD1,many,TGTGCCAGCAGTGGTAATCTGGGACAGGGTGGAGAGACCCAGTACTTC,CASSGNLGQGGETQYF
TRBJ2-2,TRBV15,TRBD1,-,TGTGCCACCAGCAGAGATCAGCCAGGGGGTTACACCGGGGAGCTGTTTTTT,CATSRDQPGGYTGELFF
TRBJ2-3,TRBV18,-,many,TGTGCCAGCTCACCCTCCCGCCACACAGATACGCAGTATTTT,CASSPSRHTDTQYF
TRBJ2-3,TRBV19,-,many,TGTGCCAGTAGTCCCGTTTTCACAGATACGCAGTATTTT,CASSPVFTDTQYF